Shown below are 25 T cell receptor beta chains from a single sample sequenced in a study of cytomegalovirus exposure and HLA in healthy donors. This PCR relied on a set of 60 Vbeta primers and 13 Jbeta primers. TCRdb keeps only in-frame clones here, not all; method: immunoSEQ multiplex PCR. Here the sample spans roughly 190,000 clones, roughly four fifths being singletons. The material sequenced was PBMCs. The source of these receptors is a middle-aged man in good health and CMV-seropositive.

The genes are TRBV7-2 and TRBJ2-2; TRBD2 is a possible D gene (5 bases). V was trimmed by 5 bases and J by 5 bases, leaving 18 bases between them. The CDR3 is made up of 16 amino acids. Per germline, CDR1 SGHTA and CDR2 FQGNSA. CDR3 nucleotide sequence: TGTGCCAGCAGCCGTACTGGTAGCACGGGAACCGGGGAGCTGTTTTTT. This translates into CASSRTGSTGTGELFF.

The chain couples TRBV30 to TRBJ2-7; TRBD1 is a possible D gene (5 bases). This CDR3 has 14 residues. The V end lost 3 bases, the J end lost 1 base, and 13 bases lay between the germline ends. Per the germline V gene, CDR1 is GTSNPN and CDR2 is SVGIG (reference sequence). The CDR3 sequence: CAWRRDSLSYEQYF. The CDR3 DNA reads as TGTGCCTGGAGACGAGACAGTTTGTCCTACGAGCAGTACTTC.

V is TRBV28 and J is TRBJ2-3; TRBD2 aligns across 7 bases. Germline loops: CDR1 MDHEN, CDR2 SYDVKM. Trimming removed 5 bases from V and 2 bases from J; junction bases left unmatched: 13. The CDR3 extends over 17 amino acids. CDR3 region: CASSTSFGGGYTDTQYF. DNA of the CDR3: TGTGCCAGCAGTACCTCTTTTGGGGGAGGGTACACAGATACGCAGTATTTT. The variable domain in full, completed from reference TRBV28 and TRBJ2-3, reads DVKVTQSSRYLVKRTGEKVFLECVQDMDHENMFWYRQDPGLGLRLIYFSYDVKMKEKGDIPEGYSVSREKKERFSLILESASTNQTSMYLCASSTSFGGGYTDTQYFGPGTRLTVL.

This chain connects TRBV18 to TRBJ2-5; possibly TRBD1 for D (7 bases). The DNA end is more similar to TRBJ2-7, so the J call may be wrong. CDR1 KGHSH and CDR2 LQKENI come from the germline V gene. The CDR3 has 17 amino acids. CDR3 sequence reads: CASSPQEGRGRFYEQYF. The CDR3 coding sequence is TGTGCCAGCTCACCACAGGAGGGAAGGGGGCGCTTCTACGAGCAGTACTTC.

The chain is built from TRBV29-1 and TRBJ2-3; TRBD1 agrees at 7 bases. The length of the CDR3 is 17 residues. Germline-derived CDR1 and CDR2 are SQVTM and ANQGSEA. J was trimmed by 2 bases and V by 4 bases; bases with no gene match: 15. In nucleotides, the CDR3 is TGCAGCGTTGGGCTCGATCGGGCAGGGGGTTACACAGATACGCAGTATTTT. As protein: CSVGLDRAGGYTDTQYF.

This chain joins TRBV5-1 and TRBJ2-3; tentatively, D is TRBD2 (6 bases). V gave up 4 bases and J gave up 3 bases, with 15 bases separating them. Germline-derived CDR1 and CDR2 are SGHRS and YFSETQ. This CDR3 has 15 amino acids. CDR3 DNA sequence: TGCGCCAGCAGCCTGGGCGGGAAGTGGACAGATACGCAGTATTTT. Amino acids: CASSLGGKWTDTQYF.

V and J are TRBV14 and TRBJ1-2, with D tentatively TRBD1 (5 bases). Germline CDR1 is SGHDN and CDR2 is FVKESK. V was pared by 4 bases and J by 0 bases, with 9 bases between. The CDR3 totals 14 residues. The chain's CDR3 is CASSLPDTNYGYTF. For the CDR3, the DNA is TGTGCCAGCAGCCTTCCGGACACTAACTATGGCTACACCTTC.

Turning to this clone: A read error may account for a junction end that differs from germline. The rearrangement uses TRBV9 and TRBJ1-6, with D possibly TRBD1 on 5 matching bases. Germline values: CDR1 SGDLS, CDR2 YYNGEE. This CDR3 comprises 13 residues. Here the CDR3 DNA reads TGTGCCAGCAGCGCGGGGGGTGTTTCACCCCCCCACTTT. Its translation: CASSAGGVSPPHF.

This clone turned up a few times. The chain carries TRBV6-1 and TRBJ2-1; TRBD1 might be the D (6 bases). V was shortened by 7 bases and J by 2 bases, with 15 bases between the two germline ends. Germline V CDR1 and CDR2: MNHNS, SASEGT. CDR3 length: 15 amino acids. The CDR3 region is CASTQGIGPYNEQFF. The CDR3, as DNA: TGTGCCAGCACCCAGGGGATTGGCCCCTACAATGAGCAGTTCTTC.

V usage is TRBV7-8 and J usage is TRBJ2-1, with 10 bases lining up with TRBD2. Germline lookup yields CDR1 SGHVS and CDR2 FQNEAQ. Trimming took 6 bases from V and 5 from J; bases not matched to a gene: 7. This CDR3 spans 15 amino acids. The CDR3 here is CASSPPGLANNEQFF. In DNA, the CDR3 is TGTGCCAGCAGTCCCCCGGGACTAGCGAACAATGAGCAGTTCTTC.

The chain combines TRBV19 with TRBJ2-2; possibly TRBD1 for D (6 bases). The CDR3 spans 14 residues. Trimming took 5 bases from V and 5 from J, leaving 12 bases between them. The V gene's germline CDR1 is LNHDA and CDR2 SQIVND (reference sequence). CDR3 loop: CASSPSGVTGELFF. CDR3 DNA sequence: TGTGCCAGTAGTCCCTCAGGGGTGACCGGGGAGCTGTTTTTT.

The chain employs TRBV9 and TRBJ1-1; 9 nucleotides line up with TRBD1. From germline, CDR1 is SGDLS and CDR2 YYNGEE. The CDR3 is made up of 14 amino acids. The V gene end was trimmed by 5 bases and the J gene end by 2 bases; junction bases not matched to a gene: 4. The chain's CDR3 is CASSPGQGNTEAFF. CDR3 DNA: TGTGCCAGCAGTCCGGGACAGGGTAACACTGAAGCTTTCTTT. Full variable domain (rest looked up from reference TRBV9 and TRBJ1-1): DSGVTQTPKHLITATGQRVTLRCSPRSGDLSVYWYQQSLDQGLQFLIQYYNGEERAKGNILERFSAQQFPDLHSELNLSSLELGDSALYFCASSPGQGNTEAFFGQGTRLTVV.

This clone was detected only a few times. The CDR3 is CASSTDTPYEQYF. DNA of the CDR3: TGTGCCAGCAGTACCGACACCCCCTACGAGCAGTACTTC. The chain recombines TRBV6-1 with TRBJ2-7; D uncertain. V lost 5 bases and J 2 bases, leaving 10 bases between the germline ends. The germline gives CDR1 MNHNS, CDR2 SASEGT. This CDR3 region has 13 residues.

The chain is built from TRBV7-9 and TRBJ2-1, with 9 bases that match TRBD2. From germline, CDR1 is SEHNR and CDR2 FQNEAQ (reference sequence). Germline trimming cut 5 bases from V and 8 bases from J; bases unmatched to any gene: 16. There are 17 residues in the CDR3. The DNA for the CDR3 is TGTGCCAGCAGCAAAACAGTTAGCGGGAGATCCCTCGATGAGCAGTTCTTC. This translates into CASSKTVSGRSLDEQFF.

This chain uses TRBV5-4 with TRBJ1-2; 11 nucleotides match TRBD1. Unmatched junction bases numbered 6, after V lost 5 bases and J lost 6 bases. Germline V gene lookup returns CDR1 SGHNT and CDR2 YYREEE (reference sequence). This CDR3 contains 14 residues. As DNA, the CDR3 is TGTGCCAGCAGACGACCGGGACAGGGGGATGGCTACACCTTC. As protein: CASRRPGQGDGYTF.

This clone occurred a few times. This chain uses TRBV29-1 with TRBJ1-2; D may be TRBD1 (6 bases). The CDR3 runs to 14 residues. Germline CDR1 reads SQVTM; CDR2 reads ANQGSEA. V gave up 6 bases and J gave up 4 bases, with 18 bases separating them. CDR3 residues: CSVNTGSLPYGYTF. The CDR3 region has the DNA TGCAGCGTAAACACAGGGAGTTTGCCCTATGGCTACACCTTC.

The chain's CDR3 is CASSGLAGAGELFF. CDR3 DNA sequence: TGTGCCAGCAGTGGACTAGCGGGAGCCGGGGAGCTGTTTTTT. J is TRBJ2-2 and V is TRBV25-1, with 12 bases fitting TRBD2. The J segment lost 6 bases and the V segment lost 4 bases, leaving 0 bases of the junction unmatched. Per the germline V gene, CDR1 is MGHDK and CDR2 is SYGVNS. The CDR3 sequence is 14 residues long.

V is TRBV29-1 and J is TRBJ2-1; the match to TRBD1 covers 12 bases. The V segment lost 4 bases and the J segment 8 bases; nucleotides outside the gene matches: 9. The CDR3 totals 15 residues. The germline V gene has CDR1 SQVTM and CDR2 ANQGSEA. CDR3 in DNA: TGCAGCGTTGGAGGAGGGGGGACAGGGGGCTATGAGCAGTTCTTC. This codes for CSVGGGGTGGYEQFF.

The rearrangement joins TRBV5-1 to TRBJ2-7; 9 bases are shared with TRBD1. The CDR3 extends over 14 amino acids. In germline, CDR1 is SGHRS, CDR2 YFSETQ. Trimming at V came to 4 bases and at J to 6 bases, leaving 8 bases not matched to a gene. The CDR3 DNA is TGCGCCAGCAGCGCCCGGGACAGGGTCGGCGAGCAGTACTTC. It codes for CASSARDRVGEQYF.

This clone is a singleton in its sample. This chain connects TRBV6-5 to TRBJ2-5; possibly TRBD1 for D (6 bases). Germline loops: CDR1 MNHEY, CDR2 SVGAGI. The V gene lost 10 bases and the J gene lost 5 bases, with 14 bases spanning the gap. The CDR3 is 12 amino acids. CDR3 nucleotides: TGTGCCACAACAGGGTTCGATGAGACCCAGTACTTC. As protein: CATTGFDETQYF.

The J gene is TRBJ2-5, the V gene TRBV7-9; D possibly corresponds to TRBD1 (6 bases). The germline V gene encodes CDR1 SEHNR and CDR2 FQNEAQ (reference sequence). The CDR3 spans 15 residues. V shed 5 bases and J shed 7 bases, with 20 bases lying between them. The CDR3 bases are TGTGCCAGCAGCCGCCAGGCAGGGGACGTAGGGACCCAGTACTTC. This encodes CASSRQAGDVGTQYF.

The rearrangement links TRBV9 to TRBJ2-2, with TRBD2 matching 9 bases. The CDR3 is 16 amino acids. Germline V gives CDR1 SGDLS, CDR2 YYNGEE. The V and J ends lost 4 bases and 2 bases, in that order; junction bases with no gene match: 6. Here the CDR3 reads CASSSTSGRNTGELFF. DNA of the CDR3: TGTGCCAGCAGCTCAACTAGCGGGCGTAACACCGGGGAGCTGTTTTTT.

The gene calls are TRBV5-1 and TRBJ2-6; TRBD1 matches 12 bases. V was clipped by 6 bases and J by 4 bases; unmatched bases: 8. This CDR3 has 17 residues. CDR1 is SGHRS and CDR2 is YFSETQ in the germline V gene. The CDR3 nucleotides read TGCGCCAGCAAAGTGGGACAGGGGGCATCCGGGGCCAACGTCCTGACTTTC. Protein sequence: CASKVGQGASGANVLTF.

Remarks on this clone: Here the CDR3 omits its conserved ending phenylalanine or tryptophan, so a read error is the likely source. The DNA is omitted, as the CDR3 cannot be located on it reliably, and the CDR3 follows TCRdb's listing. This rearrangement joins TRBV21-1 to TRBJ1-4. TRBV21-1 is annotated as a pseudogene. The CDR3 region is 14 residues in length, termini included. The CDR3 protein is CASSKGSITGGAGV.

The chain links TRBV19 to TRBJ2-7, with 8 positions matching TRBD1. V was pared by 8 bases and J by 2 bases, with 11 bases of the junction left unmatched. Germline V lookup: CDR1 LNHDA, CDR2 SQIVND (reference sequence). The length of the CDR3 is 15 residues. DNA of the CDR3: TGTGCCAGTCGAGTAGCCGGGACAGGTACCTACGAGCAGTACTTC. Translated: CASRVAGTGTYEQYF. Based on the CDR3 plus reference TRBV19 and TRBJ2-7, the full variable domain is DGGITQSPKYLFRKEGQNVTLSCEQNLNHDAMYWYRQDPGQGLRLIYYSQIVNDFQKGDIAEGYSVSREKKESFPLTVTSAQKNPTAFYLCASRVAGTGTYEQYFGPGTRLTVT.